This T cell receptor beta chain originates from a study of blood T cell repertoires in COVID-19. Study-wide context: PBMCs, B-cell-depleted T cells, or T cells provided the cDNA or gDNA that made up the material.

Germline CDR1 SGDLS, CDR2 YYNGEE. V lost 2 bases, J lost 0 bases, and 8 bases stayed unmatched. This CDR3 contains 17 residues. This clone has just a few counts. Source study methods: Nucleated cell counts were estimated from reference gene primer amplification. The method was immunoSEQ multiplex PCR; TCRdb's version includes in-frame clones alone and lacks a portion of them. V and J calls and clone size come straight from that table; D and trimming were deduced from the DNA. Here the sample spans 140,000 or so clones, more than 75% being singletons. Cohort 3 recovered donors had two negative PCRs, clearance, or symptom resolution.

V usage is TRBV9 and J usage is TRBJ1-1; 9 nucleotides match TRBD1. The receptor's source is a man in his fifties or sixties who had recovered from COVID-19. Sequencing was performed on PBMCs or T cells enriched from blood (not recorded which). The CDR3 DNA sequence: TGTGCCAGCAGCGTGACTACAGGGGGCGGATTGAACACTGAAGCTTTCTTT. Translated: CASSVTTGGGLNTEAFF. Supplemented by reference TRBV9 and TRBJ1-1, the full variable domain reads DSGVTQTPKHLITATGQRVTLRCSPRSGDLSVYWYQQSLDQGLQFLIQYYNGEERAKGNILERFSAQQFPDLHSELNLSSLELGDSALYFCASSVTTGGGLNTEAFFGQGTRLTVV.